The entry below describes one T cell receptor beta chain. This CDR3 comprises 17 residues. The data originate from a study of blood T cell repertoires in COVID-19. The wider study: Material from acute and convalescent COVID-19 was sourced from the United States, Italy and Spain.

Clones were sequenced by immunoSEQ multiplex PCR, and TCRdb holds only the in-frame ones, with some missing. The sample records roughly 200,000 clones, around four fifths being singletons. The origin of this receptor is a woman aged 80 or over with active or convalescent COVID-19. What was sequenced was peripheral blood. The J gene is TRBJ2-7, the V gene TRBV21-1; the table names TRBD1, a call not compared with the DNA. TRBV21-1 constitutes a pseudogene. Here the CDR3 reads CASSSYRDRDIPIEQYF. The CDR3 DNA sequence: TGTGCCAGCAGCTCCTATCGGGACAGGGATATCCCCATCGAGCAGTACTTC.